The clone carrying this T cell receptor (beta chain) was seen a handful of times. The entry originates in a study of blood T cells in healthy people across ages. Germline assignment: CDR1 KGHSH and CDR2 LQKENI. This CDR3 contains 13 residues. Trimming took off 11 bases at V and 1 base at J, with 14 bases between the two ends. For the second PCR, which ran for roughly 6 to 12 cycles, a sample-barcoded 5' primer and a J-beta primer mix were used. In TCRdb, the 5' RACE reads were re-called with MiXCR into one record per CDR3 protein. Among 950,000 to 1,200,000 distinct CDR3 sequences, around two fifths were seen once, and the ten largest hold around 13%.

The sequence came from a man younger than 35 in good health. Sequenced sample: blood. The V call is TRBV18, the J call TRBJ2-5; D call uncertain. For the CDR3, the DNA is TGTGCCTCAACTCTCGGAGCCCAAGAGACCCAGTACTTC. It translates to CASTLGAQETQYF. The whole variable domain, remainder taken from reference TRBV18 and TRBJ2-5, is NAGVMQNPRHLVRRRGQEARLRCSPMKGHSHVYWYRQLPEEGLKFMVYLQKENIIDESGMPKERFSAEFPKEGPSILRIQQVVRGDSAAYFCASTLGAQETQYFGPGTRLLVL.